Presented here are 24 T cell receptor beta chains from one specimen sequenced in a study of blood T cell repertoires in COVID-19 (dated by TCRdb to about 2020). Receptors were amplified or captured by the immunoSEQ multiplex PCR assay. TCRdb's version of the immuneACCESS table is confined to in-frame rearrangements and falls short of the full clone set. An unresolved V gene accounts for under half of the shortfall where checked; the remainder is of unknown origin. This sample has roughly 280,000 clones in its table, and about 87% of those were observed once. The biggest ten clones account for about 5% of the sample. Input material: peripheral blood. These receptors came from an older woman with COVID-19, enrolled during active disease.

V is TRBV5-6 and J is TRBJ2-5; 9 positions match TRBD2. V lost 0 bases, J lost 4 bases, and 7 bases stayed unmatched. The germline CDR1 and CDR2 sequences are SGHDT and YYEEEE. The CDR3 length is 16 residues. The DNA of the CDR3 is TGTGCCAGCAGCTTGGTACTGGGAGCGGGAGGAGAGACCCAGTACTTC. Translated, it gives CASSLVLGAGGETQYF.

This chain joins TRBV28 and TRBJ2-7; 9 nucleotides agree with TRBD1. Germline V gene lookup returns CDR1 MDHEN and CDR2 SYDVKM. The junction had 2 bases not matched to a gene; V was cut back by 6 bases and J by 2 bases. CDR3 size: 13 residues. The chain's CDR3 is CASSYRGPYEQYF. CDR3 coding DNA: TGTGCCAGCAGCTACAGGGGGCCCTACGAGCAGTACTTC.

This chain links TRBV29-1 with TRBJ2-1, with 9 bases matching TRBD1. CDR3 length equals 12 residues. Germline assignment: CDR1 SQVTM and CDR2 ANQGSEA. V was clipped by 1 base and J by 12 bases; unmatched bases: 4. DNA for the CDR3: TGCAGCGTTGAAGCGGACAGGGGTGGGCAGTTCTTC. This sequence encodes CSVEADRGGQFF.

The rearrangement joins TRBV9 to TRBJ1-4, with D possibly matching TRBD1 (5 bases). Germline V gene sequence: CDR1 SGDLS, CDR2 YYNGEE. The length of the CDR3 is 15 residues. Deletions cut 4 bases from V and 0 bases from J, with 10 bases between. The CDR3: CASSSDSATNEKLFF. The DNA for the CDR3 is TGTGCCAGCAGCTCCGACAGTGCAACTAATGAAAAACTGTTTTTT.

The chain links TRBV29-1 to TRBJ1-1, with D unresolved. Trimming stripped 7 bases from V and 5 bases from J, with 14 bases between. The CDR3 runs 12 residues. CDR1 and CDR2 (germline): SQVTM, ANQGSEA. In nucleotides, the CDR3 is TGCAGCGGGCTGGAGGGCCAAACTGAAGCTTTCTTT. Residues: CSGLEGQTEAFF.

This clone came up a few times. The chain has TRBV7-8 and TRBJ1-3, with TRBD1 identical over 10 bases. CDR1 SGHVS and CDR2 FQNEAQ come from the germline V gene. The J segment lost 4 bases and the V segment lost 5 bases, leaving 8 bases of the junction unmatched. The CDR3 is made up of 16 amino acids. CDR3 in amino acids: CASSPTGTGVGNTIYF. The CDR3, as DNA: TGTGCCAGCAGCCCCACCGGGACAGGGGTCGGAAACACCATATATTTT.

This clone was counted a single time. This CDR3 is CASSRNQGLAETQYF. For the CDR3, the DNA is TGTGCCAGCAGCAGAAACCAGGGGCTAGCTGAGACCCAGTACTTC. The chain is built from TRBV7-6 and TRBJ2-5; TRBD1 is a possible D gene (6 bases). Looked up from germline, CDR1 is SGHVS and CDR2 is FNYEAQ. V was trimmed by 5 bases and J by 5 bases, leaving 18 bases between them. The CDR3 loop spans 15 amino acids.

This chain links TRBV30 with TRBJ1-2; 8 positions agree with TRBD1. After removal of 4 bases from V and 8 bases from J, the junction contained 9 bases not matched to a gene. CDR1 is GTSNPN, CDR2 SVGIG, per germline (reference sequence). The CDR3 consists of 13 residues. CDR3 region: CAWNYRGAGGYTF. In DNA, the CDR3 is TGTGCCTGGAACTACAGGGGGGCCGGGGGCTACACCTTC. Full variable domain (missing parts from reference TRBV30 and TRBJ1-2): SQTIHQWPATLVQPVGSPLSLECTVEGTSNPNLYWYRQAAGRGLQLLFYSVGIGQISSEVPQNLSASRPQDRQFILSSKKLLLSDSGFYLCAWNYRGAGGYTFGSGTRLTVV.

J is TRBJ2-1 and V is TRBV5-4; 10 nucleotides align to TRBD2. CDR3 length: 15 residues. Germline-derived CDR1 and CDR2 are SGHNT and YYREEE (reference sequence). Trimming removed 4 bases from V and 10 bases from J; junction bases left unmatched: 11. CDR3 nucleotide sequence: TGTGCCAGCAGCGGCGGCCTAGCGGGAGTTGTGGAGCAGTTCTTC. Amino acids: CASSGGLAGVVEQFF.

This chain uses TRBV28 with TRBJ2-5, with 11 positions matching TRBD2. The germline CDR1 and CDR2 sequences are MDHEN and SYDVKM. The V gene end was trimmed by 5 bases and the J gene end by 0 bases; junction bases not matched to a gene: 5. The CDR3 has 16 residues. In DNA form, the CDR3 reads TGTGCCAGCAGTCTGCGGACTAGCGGGTACCAAGAGACCCAGTACTTC. Translation: CASSLRTSGYQETQYF.

The V gene is TRBV27, the J gene TRBJ2-7, with D perhaps matching TRBD2 (6 bases). This CDR3 spans 14 amino acids. In germline, CDR1 is MNHEY, CDR2 SMNVEV (reference sequence). V gave up 6 bases and J gave up 0 bases, with 12 bases separating them. The CDR3 region is CASRGLLSSYEQYF. The CDR3 DNA reads TGTGCCAGCAGGGGACTTTTGAGCTCCTACGAGCAGTACTTC.

The table lists this clone with a count of one. The chain couples TRBV4-2 to TRBJ2-1; 7 bases are a match to TRBD2. CDR3 length: 15 residues. The J segment lost 6 bases and the V segment lost 4 bases, leaving 9 bases of the junction unmatched. The germline V gene encodes CDR1 LGHNA and CDR2 YNFKEQ. The chain's CDR3 is CASSPNAGEGNEQFF. DNA of the CDR3: TGTGCCAGCAGCCCCAACGCGGGAGAAGGCAATGAGCAGTTCTTC.

The chain combines TRBV28 with TRBJ1-4; D gene uncertain. V lost 5 bases to trimming and J lost 0 bases, with 10 bases between them. Germline lookup yields CDR1 MDHEN and CDR2 SYDVKM. The CDR3 is 15 residues long. CDR3 sequence reads: CASSTISATNEKLFF. DNA for the CDR3: TGTGCCAGCAGTACCATCAGTGCAACTAATGAAAAACTGTTTTTT. The full variable domain, its missing parts supplied by reference TRBV28 and TRBJ1-4, is DVKVTQSSRYLVKRTGEKVFLECVQDMDHENMFWYRQDPGLGLRLIYFSYDVKMKEKGDIPEGYSVSREKKERFSLILESASTNQTSMYLCASSTISATNEKLFFGSGTQLSVL.

This clone is a singleton in its sample. The chain couples TRBV29-1 to TRBJ1-1, with 8 bases lining up with TRBD1. The CDR3 contains 12 residues. The ends lost 6 bases at V and 7 bases at J; junction bases unmatched: 7. The V gene's germline CDR1 is SQVTM and CDR2 ANQGSEA. CDR3: CSVLRQGIEAFF. The CDR3 DNA follows: TGCAGCGTCCTCCGACAGGGGATTGAAGCTTTCTTT.

The genes are TRBV29-1 and TRBJ2-1, with 7 bases fitting TRBD2. The trim removed 3 bases at V and 6 bases at J, leaving 11 bases unmatched. Germline V lookup: CDR1 SQVTM, CDR2 ANQGSEA. This CDR3 spans 15 amino acids. CDR3 coding DNA: TGCAGCGTTGAGACCGCGAGACTAGCCTCCAATGAGCAGTTCTTC. Translating it yields CSVETARLASNEQFF.

The V and J genes are TRBV6-5 and TRBJ2-2; D possibly corresponds to TRBD1 (6 bases). Germline V CDR1 and CDR2: MNHEY, SVGAGI. CDR3 length equals 14 residues. Trimming left V 8 bases short and J 0 bases short, with 10 bases between. CDR3: CASRRTANTGELFF. CDR3 bases: TGTGCCAGCCGTAGGACAGCGAACACCGGGGAGCTGTTTTTT.

The gene calls are TRBV4-3 and TRBJ1-1; 8 nucleotides match TRBD1. J gave up 4 bases and V 1 base, and 2 bases lay outside the gene matches. Germline-derived CDR1 and CDR2 are LGHNA and YSLEER. CDR3 length: 14 residues. The CDR3 protein is CASSQVQGATEAFF. The CDR3 nucleotides are TGCGCCAGCAGCCAAGTCCAGGGGGCCACTGAAGCTTTCTTT.

The genes are TRBV11-3 and TRBJ2-7; possibly TRBD1 for D (6 bases). The CDR3 totals 16 residues. V was clipped by 5 bases and J by 0 bases, with 17 bases between them. Germline values: CDR1 SGHNT, CDR2 YENEEA. This chain's CDR3 is CASSLGTGTLSYEQYF. CDR3 sequence (DNA): TGTGCCAGCAGCCTGGGTACCGGGACACTCTCCTACGAGCAGTACTTC.

This clone came up a few times. The chain couples TRBV10-2 to TRBJ2-5; 11 bases align to TRBD2. J lost 5 bases, V lost 8 bases, and 7 bases had no gene match. Looked up from germline, CDR1 is WSHSY and CDR2 is SAAADI. This CDR3 contains 14 residues. CDR3: CASGGTSGHETQYF. The CDR3 DNA reads as TGCGCCAGCGGGGGGACTAGCGGCCATGAGACCCAGTACTTC.

This chain uses TRBV6-2 or TRBV6-3 with TRBJ1-2; 8 bases match TRBD1. V was pared by 5 bases and J by 8 bases, with 10 bases of the junction left unmatched. Per the germline V gene, CDR1 is MNHEY and CDR2 is SVGEGT. The CDR3 has 14 residues. CDR3 region: CASSKRTGPGGYTF. CDR3 DNA sequence: TGTGCCAGCAGTAAGAGGACAGGGCCGGGGGGCTACACCTTC.

This clone has just a few counts. The rearrangement joins TRBV19 to TRBJ1-5; D is uncertain. Looked up from germline, CDR1 is LNHDA and CDR2 is SQIVND (reference sequence). The CDR3 contains 14 residues. The V end was cut by 5 bases, the J end by 9 bases, with 17 bases between. The CDR3 coding sequence is TGTGCCAGTAGTCCTCGGACGGGAGTGAGGCCCCAGCATTTT. Its protein product is CASSPRTGVRPQHF. The variable domain in full, with the rest retrieved from reference TRBV19 and TRBJ1-5, is DGGITQSPKYLFRKEGQNVTLSCEQNLNHDAMYWYRQDPGQGLRLIYYSQIVNDFQKGDIAEGYSVSREKKESFPLTVTSAQKNPTAFYLCASSPRTGVRPQHFGDGTRLSIL.

A few counts support this clone. The V and J genes are TRBV7-8 and TRBJ1-1, with a weak D call TRBD1 (5 bases). Germline-derived CDR1 and CDR2 are SGHVS and FQNEAQ. V was shortened by 5 bases and J by 2 bases, with 12 bases between the two germline ends. The CDR3 length is 14 residues. In DNA, the CDR3 is TGTGCCAGCAGCGGGACTGGCCCAAACACTGAAGCTTTCTTT. Translated, it gives CASSGTGPNTEAFF.

This clone was counted a single time. This chain joins TRBV7-2 and TRBJ2-3, with 7 nucleotides matching TRBD2. Per the germline V gene, CDR1 is SGHTA and CDR2 is FQGNSA. The V and J ends lost 3 bases and 2 bases, in that order; junction bases with no gene match: 8. This CDR3 is built from 16 residues. The CDR3 loop reads CASSFRSLAATDTQYF. DNA for the CDR3: TGTGCCAGCAGCTTCCGGTCGCTAGCGGCCACAGATACGCAGTATTTT.

The chain employs TRBV23-1 and TRBJ2-6; a weak D match, TRBD2 (6 bases). TRBV23-1 is annotated as an ORF whose role is uncertain. V lost 0 bases to trimming and J lost 0 bases, with 15 bases between them. The CDR3 runs 19 residues. For the CDR3, the DNA is TGCGCCAGCAGTCAATCTGGCAGCGGACTAATCTCTGGGGCCAACGTCCTGACTTTC. It is translated as CASSQSGSGLISGANVLTF.